This T cell receptor beta chain was obtained from a study of control samples from healthy donors and cancer patients. V shed 5 bases and J shed 4 bases, with 12 bases lying between them. Germline assignment: CDR1 SGHTS and CDR2 YDEGEE. This CDR3 has 13 residues. Repertoires were generated with immunoSEQ multiplex PCR, while TCRdb's copy carries only in-frame clones and drops some. Of roughly 76,000 clones detected, around 94% appear once; the ten largest clones hold 6.2%. The sample comprised blood. This chain connects TRBV5-8 to TRBJ1-1; D unclear. The TCR comes from a woman in her forties in good health. CDR3 nucleotides: TGTGCCAGCAGTCTCGGTGGAAGCACTGAAGCTTTCTTT. Protein sequence: CASSLGGSTEAFF.